Listed below are T cell receptor beta chains from one sample, sequenced in a study of human T cells and chemical hapten exposure. TCRdb called the RACE reads again in MiXCR, with one record for every CDR3 protein. The profile shows just over 80,000 distinct CDR3 sequences, about 10% of them singletons. The specimen comprised whole blood, sampled in connection with sensitization to the hapten diphenylcyclopropenone (DPC). The receptors stem from a woman between 45 and 65 years old with alopecia areata. Some clones in this sample may be carry-over from other donors' samples. CDR3s include the opening cysteine and the closing phenylalanine or tryptophan. Each record gives: V gene, clone size, CDR3 length, J gene, D gene, CDR3 DNA, CDR3 protein. A D gene is named only where the DNA matches it firmly. Rows give clone size only sometimes, using once, few, many, or a class for an expanded clone.

>TRBV4-1|many|17|TRBJ2-7|NA
TGCGCCAGCAGCCAAGTTTGGGGTGGACAGGGAGGGTACGAGCAGTACTTC
CASSQVWGGQGGYEQYF
>TRBV7-8|few|13|TRBJ1-6|NA
TGTGCCAGCAGCGCCCTTAAGGATTCACCCCTCCACTTT
CASSALKDSPLHF
>TRBV29-1|few|11|TRBJ1-2|NA
TGCAGCGAGCAGGGGCTCTATGGCTACACCTTC
CSEQGLYGYTF
>TRBV9|NA|13|TRBJ1-1|TRBD1
TGTGCCAGCAGCGGACAAGGGGGCGGGGAAGCTTTCTTT
CASSGQGGGEAFF
>TRBV28|NA|14|TRBJ2-3|NA
TGTGCCACCCGAAACGGAGGGGGCACAGATACGCAGTATTTT
CATRNGGGTDTQYF
>TRBV7-8|few|15|TRBJ1-4|NA
TGTGCCAGCAGCACAATGCCGGGGTATGACGAAAAACTGTTTTTT
CASSTMPGYDEKLFF
>TRBV7-8|few|12|TRBJ2-7|NA
TGTGCCAGCAGCGGAGGGGGCCCCGAGCAGTACTTC
CASSGGGPEQYF
>TRBV2|few|13|TRBJ1-1|NA
TGTGCTCAAACGGTCGGCCTGAACACTGAAGCTTTCTTT
CAQTVGLNTEAFF
>TRBV20-1|many|12|TRBJ1-1|NA
TGCAGTGCTAGACTGGTGGACACTGAAGCTTTCTTT
CSARLVDTEAFF
>TRBV28|few|15|TRBJ2-3|TRBD2
TGTGCCAGCATCGGACTAGCAGCTAGCACAGATACGCAGTATTTT
CASIGLAASTDTQYF
>TRBV10-3|many|14|TRBJ1-1|TRBD1
TGTGCCATCAATGGGGACAGGTCCTACACTGAAGCTTTCTTT
CAINGDRSYTEAFF
>TRBV7-9|NA|12|TRBJ2-3|NA
TGTGCCAGCAGCCCCGGTTTACATACGCAGTATTTT
CASSPGLHTQYF
>TRBV12-3/TRBV12-4|few|15|TRBJ1-6|NA
TGTGCCAGCAGAAAGGGTGACAGGTCTAATTCACCCCTCCACTTT
CASRKGDRSNSPLHF
>TRBV9|few|15|TRBJ1-6|TRBD1
TGTGCCAGCAGCCCCCAGGACAGGGCTAATTCACCCCTCCACTTT
CASSPQDRANSPLHF
>TRBV2|few|12|TRBJ2-5|NA
TGTGCCAGCGGACTATCTGGGGAGACCCAGTACTTC
CASGLSGETQYF
>TRBV20-1|NA|16|TRBJ2-5|TRBD2
TGCAGTGCTAGAACCACGACTAGCCAATACCAAGAGACCCAGTACTTC
CSARTTTSQYQETQYF
>TRBV6-6|many|14|TRBJ1-1|TRBD1
TGTGCCAGCAGGCCCGGGACAGGGTTTACTGAAGCTTTCTTT
CASRPGTGFTEAFF
>TRBV7-6|many|13|TRBJ2-2|NA
TGTGCCAGCAGCGAACGGTACACCGGGGAGCTGTTTTTT
CASSERYTGELFF
>TRBV7-2|many|14|TRBJ1-4|TRBD1
TGTGCCAGCAGTCGGACAGGGGCGGGAGAAAAACTGTTTTTT
CASSRTGAGEKLFF
>TRBV29-1|few|16|TRBJ1-1|TRBD1
TGCAGCGTCTTCCTGAAGGGGGCCTCGTCAAATACTGAAGCTTTCTTT
CSVFLKGASSNTEAFF
>TRBV7-9|NA|13|TRBJ2-3|NA
TGTGCCAGCAGCTTAGTAGGGGTAGATACGCAGTATTTT
CASSLVGVDTQYF
>TRBV11-2|few|13|TRBJ2-3|NA
TGTGCCAGCAGGCCCCCAGAAGCAGATACGCAGTATTTT
CASRPPEADTQYF
>TRBV7-8|many|13|TRBJ1-1|NA
TGTGCCAGCAGCCTAACCCCGGCAGGTGAAGCTTTCTTT
CASSLTPAGEAFF
>TRBV28|NA|11|TRBJ2-7|NA
TGTGCCAGCGGCACTATCTACGAGCAGTACTTC
CASGTIYEQYF
>TRBV6-1|many|14|TRBJ1-1|NA
TGTGCCAGCAGTGATTTCTTACTAGGGACTGAAGCTTTCTTT
CASSDFLLGTEAFF
>TRBV20-1|many|16|TRBJ2-7|TRBD1
TGCAGTGCTCGAGTTAACAGGGGGCGTTCAGCCTACGAGCAGTACTTC
CSARVNRGRSAYEQYF
>TRBV12-5|few|13|TRBJ1-2|NA
TGTGCTAGTGGCCTGGATTACGGCTATGGCTACACCTTC
CASGLDYGYGYTF
>TRBV20-1|few|16|TRBJ1-5|TRBD1
TGCAGTGCTGGGGAGTGGGACAGGGGCGGCAATCAGCCCCAGCATTTT
CSAGEWDRGGNQPQHF
>TRBV18|few|17|TRBJ1-1|NA
TGTGCCAGCTCACCAGCAGGTCCAAATTTAATGAACACTGAAGCTTTCTTT
CASSPAGPNLMNTEAFF
>TRBV28|NA|13|TRBJ1-1|NA
TGTGCCAGCAGGGGGTATGTGAACACTGAAGCTTTCTTT
CASRGYVNTEAFF
>TRBV12-3/TRBV12-4|few|13|TRBJ2-7|TRBD1
TGTGCCAGCAGTCCTCAGGGGGCCTACGAGCAGTACTTC
CASSPQGAYEQYF
>TRBV7-8|many|16|TRBJ2-2|NA
TGTGCCAGCAGCTTAGCGCCTCCGCCGAACACCGGGGAGCTGTTTTTT
CASSLAPPPNTGELFF
>TRBV28|NA|12|TRBJ2-7|NA
TGTGCCGGAGGACATAAATTGGGGGAGCAGTACTTC
CAGGHKLGEQYF
>TRBV24-1|few|12|TRBJ2-1|NA
TGTGCCACCAGTGATAGTGGGAGACAGCAGTTCTTC
CATSDSGRQQFF
>TRBV29-1|few|13|TRBJ2-5|TRBD2
TGCAGCGTTGAAGAGACTAGCCGGAGGACCCAGTACTTC
CSVEETSRRTQYF
>TRBV7-6|many|13|TRBJ1-2|TRBD1
TGTGCCAGCAGCACGGACAGGGTGGGCGGCTACACCTTC
CASSTDRVGGYTF
>TRBV18|few|18|TRBJ1-4|TRBD1
TGTGCCAGCTCACAGAGGACAGGGGTGGCCTGGACTAATGAAAAACTGTTTTTT
CASSQRTGVAWTNEKLFF
>TRBV29-1|few|13|TRBJ1-1|NA
TGCAGCGCCCAAACCCCCGGCGACACTGAAGCTTTCTTT
CSAQTPGDTEAFF
>TRBV20-1|NA|15|TRBJ2-1|NA
TGCAGTGCTAGCCGACGGATCGCAACCTACAATGAGCAGTTCTTC
CSASRRIATYNEQFF
>TRBV12-3/TRBV12-4|NA|12|TRBJ1-1|TRBD1
TGTGCCAGCAGCCCTGGACAGGGGGTGGCTTTCTTT
CASSPGQGVAFF
>TRBV5-1|NA|17|TRBJ2-7|NA
TGCGCCAGCAGCTTGGTGCGAAGCACCTCGGGGTCCTACGAGCAGTACTTC
CASSLVRSTSGSYEQYF
>TRBV12-5|many|16|TRBJ2-6|TRBD1
TGTGCTAGTGAAGCCCAGGGGGCGCAAGGGGCCAACGTCCTGACTTTC
CASEAQGAQGANVLTF
>TRBV7-2|many|14|TRBJ1-2|NA
TGTGCCAGCAGCTTGGAGGCCAGCTGGCGTGGCTACACCTTC
CASSLEASWRGYTF
>TRBV2|NA|14|TRBJ2-6|NA
TGTGCCAGCAGAAGGGTATCTGGGGCCAACGTCCTGACTTTC
CASRRVSGANVLTF
>TRBV5-5|many|13|TRBJ2-7|NA
TGTGCCAGCAGCTCGAAGGGTACCTACGAGCAGTACTTC
CASSSKGTYEQYF
>TRBV14|NA|20|TRBJ2-7|TRBD1
TGTGCCAGCAGCCAAGATCGTATAGGGCTGGGACAGGGGGAATCCTACGAGCAGTACTTC
CASSQDRIGLGQGESYEQYF
>TRBV2|NA|15|TRBJ2-1|NA
TGTGCCAGCAGTTCGGACGGGAAGAGATCAAGCGAGCAGTTCTTC
CASSSDGKRSSEQFF
>TRBV12-3/TRBV12-4|NA|14|TRBJ2-6|NA
TGTGCCAGCAGTCGGCTCTCTGGGGCCAACGTCCTGACTTTC
CASSRLSGANVLTF
>TRBV7-6|many|15|TRBJ1-6|TRBD1
TGTGCCAGCAGCGCCCAGCAGGGGGACGGTTCACCCCTCCACTTT
CASSAQQGDGSPLHF
>TRBV7-2|NA|15|TRBJ1-4|TRBD1
TGTGCCAGCAGCCCATCCGGGACAGGGGGCACAAAACTGTTTTTT
CASSPSGTGGTKLFF
>TRBV29-1|many|14|TRBJ2-5|TRBD2
TGCAGCGGTGGACTAGCGGGGGTACAAGAGACCCAGTACTTC
CSGGLAGVQETQYF
>TRBV19|few|15|TRBJ2-6|NA
TGTGCCAGTAGTATAGGCAGTACCGGGGCCAACGTCCTGACTTTC
CASSIGSTGANVLTF
>TRBV7-2|NA|12|TRBJ2-3|NA
TGTGCCAGCAGCTCTCGGTACGATACGCAGTATTTT
CASSSRYDTQYF
>TRBV7-2|many|16|TRBJ2-1|TRBD2
TGTGCCAGCAGCTACCGGACTAGCGGGAGTTTTGATGAGCAGTTCTTC
CASSYRTSGSFDEQFF